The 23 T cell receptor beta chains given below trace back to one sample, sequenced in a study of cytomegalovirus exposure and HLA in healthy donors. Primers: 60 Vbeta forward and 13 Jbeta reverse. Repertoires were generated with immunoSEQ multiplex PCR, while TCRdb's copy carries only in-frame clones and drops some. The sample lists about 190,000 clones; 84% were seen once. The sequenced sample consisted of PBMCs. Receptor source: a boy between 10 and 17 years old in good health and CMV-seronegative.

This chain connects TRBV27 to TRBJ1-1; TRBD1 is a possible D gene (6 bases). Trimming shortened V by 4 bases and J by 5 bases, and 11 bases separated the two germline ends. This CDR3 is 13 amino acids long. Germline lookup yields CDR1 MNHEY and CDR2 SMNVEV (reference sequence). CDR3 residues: CASSSRGWTEAFF. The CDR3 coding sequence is TGTGCCAGCAGTTCGAGGGGGTGGACTGAAGCTTTCTTT.

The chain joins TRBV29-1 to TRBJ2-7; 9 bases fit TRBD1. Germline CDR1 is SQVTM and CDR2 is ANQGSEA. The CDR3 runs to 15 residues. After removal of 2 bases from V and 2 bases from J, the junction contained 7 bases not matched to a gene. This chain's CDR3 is CSVEKGTGLPYEQYF. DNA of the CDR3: TGCAGCGTTGAAAAGGGGACAGGGTTGCCCTACGAGCAGTACTTC.

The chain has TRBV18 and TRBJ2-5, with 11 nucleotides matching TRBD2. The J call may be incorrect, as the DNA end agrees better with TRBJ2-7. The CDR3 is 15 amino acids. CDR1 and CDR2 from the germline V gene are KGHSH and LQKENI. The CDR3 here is CASSVTGTSGYEQYF. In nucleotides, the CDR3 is TGTGCCAGCTCTGTCACCGGGACTAGCGGTTACGAGCAGTACTTC.

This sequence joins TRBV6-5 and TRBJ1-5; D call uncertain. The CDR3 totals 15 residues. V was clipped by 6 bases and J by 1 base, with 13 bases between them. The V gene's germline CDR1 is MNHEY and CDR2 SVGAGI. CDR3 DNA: TGTGCCAGCAGCCGGCGGGGAGGAAGCAATCAGCCCCAGCATTTT. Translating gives CASSRRGGSNQPQHF.

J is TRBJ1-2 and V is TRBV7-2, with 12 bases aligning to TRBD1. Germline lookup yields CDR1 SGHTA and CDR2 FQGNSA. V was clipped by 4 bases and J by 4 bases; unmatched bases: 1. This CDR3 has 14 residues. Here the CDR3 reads CASSSGQGAYGYTF. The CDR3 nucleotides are TGTGCCAGCAGCTCGGGACAGGGGGCCTATGGCTACACCTTC. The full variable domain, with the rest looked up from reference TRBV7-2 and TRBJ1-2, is GAGVSQSPSNKVTEKGKDVELRCDPISGHTALYWYRQSLGQGLEFLIYFQGNSAPDKSGLPSDRFSAERTGGSVSTLTIQRTQQEDSAVYLCASSSGQGAYGYTFGSGTRLTVV.

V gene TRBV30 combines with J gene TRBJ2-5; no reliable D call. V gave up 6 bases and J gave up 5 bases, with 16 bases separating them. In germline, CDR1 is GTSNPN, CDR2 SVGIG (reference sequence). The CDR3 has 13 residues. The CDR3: CACSAPESETQYF. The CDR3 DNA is TGTGCCTGCTCTGCCCCGGAGTCGGAGACCCAGTACTTC.

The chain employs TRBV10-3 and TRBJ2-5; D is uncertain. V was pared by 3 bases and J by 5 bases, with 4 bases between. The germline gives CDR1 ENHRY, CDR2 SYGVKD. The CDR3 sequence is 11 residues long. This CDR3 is CAISDRETQYF. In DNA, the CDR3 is TGTGCCATCAGTGACAGGGAGACCCAGTACTTC.

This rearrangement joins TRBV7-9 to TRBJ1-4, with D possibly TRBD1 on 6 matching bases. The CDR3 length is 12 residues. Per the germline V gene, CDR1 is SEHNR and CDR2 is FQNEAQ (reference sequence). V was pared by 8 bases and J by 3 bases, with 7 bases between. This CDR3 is CASSGANEKLFF. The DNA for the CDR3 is TGTGCCAGCTCAGGGGCTAATGAAAAACTGTTTTTT.

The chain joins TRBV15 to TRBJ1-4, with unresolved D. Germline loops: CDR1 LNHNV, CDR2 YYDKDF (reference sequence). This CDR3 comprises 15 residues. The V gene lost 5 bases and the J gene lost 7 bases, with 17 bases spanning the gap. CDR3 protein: CATSDIQRMGEKLFF. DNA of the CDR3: TGTGCCACCAGCGATATCCAGCGGATGGGTGAAAAACTGTTTTTT.

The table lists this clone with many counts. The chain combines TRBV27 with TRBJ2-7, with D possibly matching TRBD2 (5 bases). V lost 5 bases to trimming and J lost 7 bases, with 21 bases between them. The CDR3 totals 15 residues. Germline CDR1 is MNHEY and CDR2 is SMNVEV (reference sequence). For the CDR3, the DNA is TGTGCCAGCAGTGCCGTCAGTACAGCGGTCGGAGAGCAGTACTTC. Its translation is CASSAVSTAVGEQYF.

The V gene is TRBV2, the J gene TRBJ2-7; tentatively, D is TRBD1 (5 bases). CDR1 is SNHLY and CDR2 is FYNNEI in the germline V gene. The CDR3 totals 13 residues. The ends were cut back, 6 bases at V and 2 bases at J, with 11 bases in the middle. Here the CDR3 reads CASRQGIAYEQYF. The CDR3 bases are TGTGCCAGCAGGCAGGGTATAGCCTACGAGCAGTACTTC.

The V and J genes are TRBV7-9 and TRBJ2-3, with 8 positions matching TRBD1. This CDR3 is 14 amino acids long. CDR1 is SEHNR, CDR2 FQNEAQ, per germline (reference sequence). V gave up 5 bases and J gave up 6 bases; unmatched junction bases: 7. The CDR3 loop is CASSRDRSTDTQYF. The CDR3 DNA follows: TGTGCCAGCAGCAGGGACAGGTCTACGGATACGCAGTATTTT. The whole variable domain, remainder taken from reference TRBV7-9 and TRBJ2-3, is DTGVSQNPRHKITKRGQNVTFRCDPISEHNRLYWYRQTLGQGPEFLTYFQNEAQLEKSRLLSDRFSAERPKGSFSTLEIQRTEQGDSAMYLCASSRDRSTDTQYFGPGTRLTVL.

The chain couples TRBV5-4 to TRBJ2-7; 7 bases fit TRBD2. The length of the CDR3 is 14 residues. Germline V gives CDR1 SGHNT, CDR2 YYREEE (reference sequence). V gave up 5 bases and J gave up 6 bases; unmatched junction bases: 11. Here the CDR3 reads CASRIAGRGTEQYF. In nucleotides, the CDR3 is TGTGCCAGCAGGATAGCGGGTCGGGGCACCGAGCAGTACTTC.

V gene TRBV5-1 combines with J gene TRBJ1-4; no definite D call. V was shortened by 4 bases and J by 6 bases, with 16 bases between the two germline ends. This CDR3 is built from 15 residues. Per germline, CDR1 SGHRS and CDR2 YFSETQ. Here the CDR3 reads CASSPYSPSDEKLFF. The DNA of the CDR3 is TGCGCCAGCAGCCCCTACAGCCCCTCCGATGAAAAACTGTTTTTT.

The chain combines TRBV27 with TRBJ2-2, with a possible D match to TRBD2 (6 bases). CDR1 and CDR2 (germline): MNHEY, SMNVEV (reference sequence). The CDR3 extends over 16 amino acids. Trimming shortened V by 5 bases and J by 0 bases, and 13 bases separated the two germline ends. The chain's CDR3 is CASSRPSDPNTGELFF. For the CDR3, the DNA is TGTGCCAGCAGTCGACCTAGCGACCCGAACACCGGGGAGCTGTTTTTT.

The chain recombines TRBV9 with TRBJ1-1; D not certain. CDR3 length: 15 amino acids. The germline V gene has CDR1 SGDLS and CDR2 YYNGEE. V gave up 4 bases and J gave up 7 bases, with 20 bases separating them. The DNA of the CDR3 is TGTGCCAGCAGCCCGAGCCGAGCCGTCCCCTTTGAAGCTTTCTTT. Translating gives CASSPSRAVPFEAFF.

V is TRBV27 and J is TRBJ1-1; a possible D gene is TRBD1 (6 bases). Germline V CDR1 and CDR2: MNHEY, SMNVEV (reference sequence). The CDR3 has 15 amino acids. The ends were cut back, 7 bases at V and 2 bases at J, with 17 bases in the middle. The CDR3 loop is CASTPRGMRNTEAFF. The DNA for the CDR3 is TGTGCCAGCACCCCGAGGGGGATGAGAAACACTGAAGCTTTCTTT.

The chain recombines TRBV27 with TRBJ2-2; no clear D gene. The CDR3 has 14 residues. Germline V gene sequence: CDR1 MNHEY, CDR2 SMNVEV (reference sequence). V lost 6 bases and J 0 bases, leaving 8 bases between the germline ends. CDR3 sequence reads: CASRLNTNTGELFF. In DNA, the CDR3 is TGTGCCAGCAGACTAAACACGAACACCGGGGAGCTGTTTTTT.

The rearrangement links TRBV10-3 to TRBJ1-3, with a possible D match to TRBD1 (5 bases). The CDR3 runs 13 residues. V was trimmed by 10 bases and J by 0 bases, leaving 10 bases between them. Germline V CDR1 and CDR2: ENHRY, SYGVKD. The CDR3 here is CASLQGSGNTIYF. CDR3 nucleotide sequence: TGTGCCAGCCTCCAGGGCTCTGGAAACACCATATATTTT.

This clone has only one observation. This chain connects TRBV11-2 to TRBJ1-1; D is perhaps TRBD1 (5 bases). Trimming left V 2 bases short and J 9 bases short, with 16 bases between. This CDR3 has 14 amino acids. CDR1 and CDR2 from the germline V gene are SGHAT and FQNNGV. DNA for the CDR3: TGTGCCAGCAGCTTACTGGACATGGGCATTAAAGCTTTCTTT. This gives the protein CASSLLDMGIKAFF.

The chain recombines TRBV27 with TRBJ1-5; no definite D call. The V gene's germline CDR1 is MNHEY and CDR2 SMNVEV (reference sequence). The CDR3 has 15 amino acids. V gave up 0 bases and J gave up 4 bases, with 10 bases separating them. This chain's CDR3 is CASSLSTTGNQPQHF. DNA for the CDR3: TGTGCCAGCAGTTTATCCACGACTGGAAATCAGCCCCAGCATTTT.

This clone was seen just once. CDR3 bases: TGCGCCAGCAGCCTTATAGGGGGCGCGGGTCGCACCGGGGAGCTGTTTTTT. This encodes CASSLIGGAGRTGELFF. The chain recombines TRBV5-1 with TRBJ2-2; 7 nucleotides agree with TRBD1. After removal of 4 bases from V and 4 bases from J, the junction contained 13 bases not matched to a gene. CDR1 is SGHRS, CDR2 YFSETQ, per germline. CDR3 length: 17 amino acids.

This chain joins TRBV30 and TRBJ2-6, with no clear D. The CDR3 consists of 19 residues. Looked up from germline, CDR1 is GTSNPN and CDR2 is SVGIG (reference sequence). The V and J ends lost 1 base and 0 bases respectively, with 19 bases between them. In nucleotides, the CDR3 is TGTGCCTGGAGTGCTAGAACCCAAACAACCTTCTCTGGGGCCAACGTCCTGACTTTC. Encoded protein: CAWSARTQTTFSGANVLTF.